The 13 T cell receptor beta chains below were found in one sample sequenced in a study of T-cell reconstitution after alpha-beta-depleted transplantation in children. During its preparation, the TCRbeta library received unique molecular identifiers. One entry per CDR3 protein results from TCRdb running MiXCR on the PCR reads. The table records approximately 390,000 distinct CDR3 sequences, 11% of them present only once. Sequencing used PBMCs from the stem cell graft donor, obtained from the stem cell graft. Receptors originate from a human donor who donated a stem cell graft to a child with acute myeloid leukemia.

This chain joins TRBV3-1 and TRBJ2-3; 9 bases agree with TRBD1. Per germline, CDR1 LGHDT and CDR2 YNNKEL (reference sequence). V shed 1 base, J shed 6 bases, and the junction held 8 bases outside the gene matches. CDR3 length equals 16 residues. The CDR3 DNA follows: TGTGCCAGCAGCCAAGTTGGGGGGACAGGGCCGGATACGCAGTATTTT. As protein: CASSQVGGTGPDTQYF.

This clonotype appeared a few times. This chain uses TRBV25-1 with TRBJ2-5; no clear D. The germline CDR1 and CDR2 sequences are MGHDK and SYGVNS. V gave up 5 bases and J gave up 0 bases, with 16 bases separating them. This CDR3 spans 16 amino acids. CDR3 region: CASSFARTGYQETQYF. The CDR3 DNA follows: TGTGCCAGCAGTTTCGCCCGGACGGGTTACCAAGAGACCCAGTACTTC.

The chain links TRBV20-1 to TRBJ1-2; the match to TRBD1 covers 7 bases. Trimming cost V 4 bases and J 4 bases; bases outside gene matches: 15. CDR1 is DFQATT, CDR2 SNEGSKA, per germline (reference sequence). This CDR3 comprises 16 residues. The CDR3 nucleotides read TGCAGTGCTATCCATCCCGGGACAGCCTCTAGCTATGGCTACACCTTC. This sequence encodes CSAIHPGTASSYGYTF.

This chain connects TRBV10-3 to TRBJ2-1; 8 positions agree with TRBD1. Germline V CDR1 and CDR2: ENHRY, SYGVKD. The V and J ends lost 4 bases and 5 bases, in that order; junction bases with no gene match: 4. The CDR3 has 14 residues. The CDR3 loop is CAISATDRDNEQFF. The CDR3, as DNA: TGTGCCATCAGTGCTACGGACAGGGACAATGAGCAGTTCTTC.

The rearrangement uses TRBV10-2 and TRBJ1-3; D not certain. The CDR3 is 14 residues long. Germline-derived CDR1 and CDR2 are WSHSY and SAAADI. Trimming stripped 3 bases from V and 0 bases from J, with 6 bases between. CDR3 protein: CASSEVYSGNTIYF. Here the CDR3 DNA reads TGCGCCAGCAGTGAAGTGTACTCTGGAAACACCATATATTTT.

J is TRBJ1-1 and V is TRBV29-1, with 9 positions matching TRBD1. Germline values: CDR1 SQVTM, CDR2 ANQGSEA. The CDR3 length is 14 residues. After removal of 1 base from V and 5 bases from J, the junction contained 5 bases not matched to a gene. The CDR3 DNA is TGCAGCGTTGAAGGTGGACAGGGGAGGACTGAAGCTTTCTTT. This encodes CSVEGGQGRTEAFF.

V gene TRBV12-3 or TRBV12-4 combines with J gene TRBJ2-2; 7 bases line up with TRBD1. The CDR3 is made up of 13 amino acids. The junction had 2 bases not matched to a gene; V was cut back by 4 bases and J by 6 bases. The CDR3 nucleotides are TGTGCCAGCAGTTCGACAGGGTCCGGGGAGCTGTTTTTT. Translating it yields CASSSTGSGELFF.

The J gene is TRBJ1-2, the V gene TRBV13; D gene unclear. V was shortened by 5 bases and J by 6 bases, with 13 bases between the two germline ends. CDR3 length: 13 residues. The germline gives CDR1 PRHDT, CDR2 FYEKMQ (reference sequence). The CDR3 here is CASSPDEGNGYTF. The CDR3 DNA reads as TGTGCCAGCAGCCCCGACGAAGGAAATGGCTACACCTTC.

This clonotype was seen more than once but under ten times. This chain links TRBV20-1 with TRBJ2-5; D is possibly TRBD1 (5 bases). This CDR3 is built from 14 residues. Trimming removed 3 bases at V and 2 bases at J, with 13 bases between. The germline gives CDR1 DFQATT, CDR2 SNEGSKA (reference sequence). The CDR3 region is CSASDGDRQETQYF. CDR3 bases: TGCAGTGCTAGTGATGGAGACAGACAAGAGACCCAGTACTTC.

This clonotype was seen a handful of times. The gene calls are TRBV6-1 and TRBJ1-3; D is ambiguous. V lost 7 bases, J lost 4 bases, and 14 bases lay in between. Germline V gene data show CDR1 as MNHNS and CDR2 as SASEGT. The CDR3 has 14 amino acids. CDR3 in amino acids: CASINALGGNTIYF. CDR3 bases: TGTGCCAGCATTAACGCGCTCGGAGGAAACACCATATATTTT.

J is TRBJ2-2 and V is TRBV7-9; D unclear. Germline V gene sequence: CDR1 SEHNR, CDR2 FQNEAQ (reference sequence). The CDR3 is made up of 13 amino acids. The V gene lost 7 bases and the J gene lost 8 bases, with 14 bases spanning the gap. This chain's CDR3 is CASNPSRSGELFF. DNA for the CDR3: TGTGCCAGCAACCCTTCACGTTCTGGGGAGCTGTTTTTT. The full variable domain, with the rest looked up from reference TRBV7-9 and TRBJ2-2, is DTGVSQNPRHKITKRGQNVTFRCDPISEHNRLYWYRQTLGQGPEFLTYFQNEAQLEKSRLLSDRFSAERPKGSFSTLEIQRTEQGDSAMYLCASNPSRSGELFFGEGSRLTVL.

The chain is built from TRBV6-2 or TRBV6-3 and TRBJ2-1, with 9 bases lining up with TRBD1. Per the germline V gene, CDR1 is MNHEY and CDR2 is SVGEGT. This CDR3 region has 15 residues. V trimming: 5 bases; J trimming: 0 bases; junction bases outside the gene matches: 2. This chain's CDR3 is CASSDRGSSYNEQFF. In nucleotides, the CDR3 is TGTGCCAGCAGTGACAGGGGGAGCTCCTACAATGAGCAGTTCTTC.

This sequence joins TRBV20-1 and TRBJ2-3; no reliable D call. The CDR3 covers 11 residues. In germline, CDR1 is DFQATT, CDR2 SNEGSKA (reference sequence). Between the trimmed V and J ends, which lost 6 bases and 6 bases, there was a span of 10 bases. CDR3 protein: CSALIGDTQYF. The CDR3 DNA is TGCAGTGCGTTAATAGGGGATACGCAGTATTTT.